Listed below are T cell receptor beta chains from one sample, sequenced in a study of a mutant IDH1 vaccine in newly diagnosed glioma. Here immunoSEQ multiplex PCR was the method, and the copy in TCRdb shows in-frame clones only, minus some. The sample gives about 42,000 clones, over 75% of which show up once; around 1.7% is in the top ten. Antigen specificity for these receptors is unknown. The material sequenced was PBMCs, taken from a glioma patient whose treatment included an IDH1 peptide vaccine. These receptor sequences come from a man aged 40-49 years with glioma. Both conserved end residues are part of each CDR3. A D gene is named only where the DNA matches it firmly. Clone size is stated in some rows and not others, as once, few, many or a class when expanded.

-,-,15,TRBJ1-1,TRBV19,CASSIDNTPASQAFF,TGTGCCAGTAGTATAGATAACACCCCGGCCTCCCAAGCTTTCTTT
TRBD1,-,15,TRBJ2-2,TRBV7-9,CASSLRDRGIGELFF,TGTGCCAGCAGCCTCCGGGACAGGGGTATTGGGGAGCTGTTTTTT
TRBD1,-,13,TRBJ1-1,TRBV10-3,CAIRPTGGDEAFF,TGTGCCATCAGACCTACAGGGGGTGACGAAGCTTTCTTT
TRBD2,-,15,TRBJ2-7,TRBV18,CASSQTSGSSYEQYF,TGTGCCAGCTCTCAGACTAGCGGGAGCTCCTACGAGCAGTACTTC
-,-,13,TRBJ1-1,TRBV7-9,CASSLGQNTEAFF,TGTGCCAGCAGCTTAGGCCAGAACACTGAAGCTTTCTTT
-,-,13,TRBJ2-3,TRBV7-8,CASRSSRKDTQYF,TGTGCCAGCAGGTCATCCCGGAAAGATACGCAGTATTTT
-,-,15,TRBJ1-2,TRBV5-1,CASSSLGTANYGYTF,TGCGCCAGCAGCTCCCTGGGGACCGCTAACTATGGCTACACCTTC
TRBD2,-,15,TRBJ2-1,TRBV10-3,CAIRSNSGRFEEQFF,TGTGCCATCAGGTCGAATAGCGGGAGGTTCGAGGAGCAGTTCTTC
TRBD2,-,14,TRBJ2-7,TRBV14,CASSPRGGSYEQYF,TGTGCCAGCAGCCCCCGCGGGGGATCCTACGAGCAGTACTTC
TRBD1,few,15,TRBJ2-5,TRBV2,CASIRQGVYQETQYF,TGTGCCAGCATCAGACAGGGGGTGTACCAAGAGACCCAGTACTTC
-,-,15,TRBJ2-1,TRBV7-2,CASSRVGTSLNEQFF,TGTGCCAGCAGCAGAGTGGGGACATCGCTCAATGAGCAGTTCTTC
-,-,12,TRBJ2-7,TRBV7-9,CASSLDGNRVYF,TGTGCCAGCAGCTTAGACGGAAACAGGGTGTACTTC
-,-,16,TRBJ1-2,TRBV7-3,CASSLNAADVGYGYTF,TGTGCCAGCAGCTTAAATGCGGCTGATGTCGGATATGGCTACACCTTC
-,once,14,TRBJ2-7,TRBV7-8,CASSERVSSYEQYF,TGTGCCAGCAGCGAGCGGGTTAGTTCCTACGAGCAGTACTTC
-,-,15,TRBJ1-2,TRBV7-2,CASSLLQGWSDGYTF,TGTGCCAGCAGCTTGTTACAGGGATGGTCGGATGGCTACACCTTC
-,-,14,TRBJ2-7,TRBV7-7,CASSLSEFSYEQYF,TGTGCCAGCAGCTTATCCGAATTCTCCTACGAGCAGTACTTC
-,-,13,TRBJ2-1,TRBV4-2,CASSQEESNEQFF,TGTGCCAGCAGCCAAGAGGAGAGCAATGAGCAGTTCTTC
-,-,11,TRBJ1-2,TRBV28,CASSLGRAGTF,TGTGCCAGCAGTCTAGGACGGGCCGGGACCTTC
-,-,12,TRBJ1-5,TRBV6-5,CASSYRNGPQHF,TGTGCCAGCAGTTACCGAAATGGGCCCCAGCATTTT
TRBD2,-,17,TRBJ2-3,TRBV11-2,CASSTLSGSSLWDTQYF,TGTGCCAGCAGCACTCTAAGCGGGAGCTCGCTTTGGGATACGCAGTATTTT
TRBD1,-,15,TRBJ1-2,TRBV6-1,CASSEFFGTAYGYTF,TGTGCCAGCAGTGAATTCTTTGGGACAGCCTATGGCTACACCTTC
-,-,16,TRBJ2-1,TRBV6-6,CASSWGRAGSNNEQFF,TGTGCCAGCAGCTGGGGACGGGCGGGATCGAACAATGAGCAGTTCTTC
-,-,14,TRBJ2-1,TRBV18,CASSPPVRANEQFF,TGTGCCAGCTCACCACCGGTACGGGCCAATGAGCAGTTCTTC
-,once,13,TRBJ1-2,TRBV5-1,CASSVSRGSGYTF,TGCGCCAGCAGCGTCTCCAGGGGAAGCGGCTACACCTTC
-,once,14,TRBJ1-6,TRBV7-8,CASSLYRRSSPLHF,TGTGCCAGCAGCTTATACAGGAGGAGTTCACCCCTCCACTTT
-,once,14,TRBJ2-1,TRBV6-5,CASSYGHLGNEQFF,TGTGCCAGCAGTTACGGGCACCTTGGGAATGAGCAGTTCTTC
-,-,12,TRBJ1-3,TRBV14,CASSHMGNTIYF,TGTGCCAGCAGCCATATGGGAAACACCATATATTTT
-,once,13,TRBJ2-7,TRBV25-1,CASGGDTTYEQYF,TGTGCCAGCGGAGGGGACACGACCTACGAGCAGTACTTC
-,-,15,TRBJ2-5,TRBV7-3,CASSSQGGVVETQYF,TGTGCCAGCAGCTCCCAGGGGGGAGTAGTAGAGACCCAGTACTTC
-,-,15,TRBJ2-5,TRBV7-8,CASSLGEGPRETQYF,TGTGCCAGCAGCTTAGGCGAAGGGCCGAGGGAGACCCAGTACTTC
-,-,13,TRBJ2-1,TRBV29-1,CSVERSSYNEQFF,TGCAGCGTTGAGAGGAGCTCCTACAATGAGCAGTTCTTC
-,once,17,TRBJ2-1,TRBV27,CASSDRFSLLSYNEQFF,TGTGCCAGCAGTGACAGGTTTTCGCTCTTATCCTACAATGAGCAGTTCTTC
TRBD2,-,14,TRBJ2-7,TRBV25-1,CASRTLASGQEQYF,TGTGCCAGCAGAACCCTGGCTAGCGGTCAAGAGCAGTACTTC
-,-,14,TRBJ2-3,TRBV28,CASTPGMLTDTQYF,TGTGCCAGCACCCCGGGAATGCTTACAGATACGCAGTATTTT
TRBD2,-,14,TRBJ2-7,TRBV5-6,CASSQRGTSGQQYF,TGTGCCAGCAGCCAGAGAGGGACTAGCGGCCAGCAGTACTTC
-,-,13,TRBJ1-2,TRBV7-9,CASSLGQPDGYTF,TGTGCCAGCAGCTTAGGACAGCCCGATGGCTACACCTTC
TRBD2,-,12,TRBJ2-3,TRBV10-3,CGVAGGSDTQYF,TGCGGGGTAGCGGGAGGGTCTGATACGCAGTATTTT
TRBD2,-,15,TRBJ2-2,TRBV7-8,CASSHSSGRVGELFF,TGTGCCAGCAGCCACTCTAGCGGGAGGGTCGGGGAGCTGTTTTTT
TRBD2,-,15,TRBJ2-3,TRBV6-1,CASSTTSGRRDTQYF,TGTGCCAGCAGTACTACTAGCGGGAGACGAGATACGCAGTATTTT
-,-,15,TRBJ1-1,TRBV28,CASSPQSTGNTEAFF,TGTGCCAGCAGTCCTCAGTCGACGGGGAACACTGAAGCTTTCTTT
TRBD1,-,16,TRBJ2-7,TRBV18,CASSPNAGTVIHEQYF,TGTGCCAGCTCACCTAATGCCGGGACAGTAATCCACGAGCAGTACTTC
-,-,15,TRBJ1-1,TRBV7-2,CASSLAPVMNTEAFF,TGTGCCAGCAGCTTAGCGCCGGTGATGAACACTGAAGCTTTCTTT
TRBD1,-,15,TRBJ2-5,TRBV5-6,CASSLVTGGRETQYF,TGTGCCAGCAGCTTGGTTACAGGGGGCAGGGAGACCCAGTACTTC
TRBD2,-,16,TRBJ2-1,TRBV7-6,CASSPTLTGGRNEQFF,TGTGCCAGCAGCCCCACCCTCACGGGAGGACGAAATGAGCAGTTCTTC
-,-,14,TRBJ2-7,TRBV5-1,CASSLAAGHYEQYF,TGCGCCAGCAGCTTGGCAGCGGGCCACTACGAGCAGTACTTC
-,-,12,TRBJ2-7,TRBV21-1,CARKDRGNEQYF,TGTGCCAGAAAGGACAGGGGTAACGAGCAGTACTTC
-,-,11,TRBJ2-7,TRBV5-1,CASSSSYEQYF,TGCGCCAGCAGCTCATCCTACGAGCAGTACTTC
-,-,11,TRBJ1-1,TRBV6-1,CASSGKGRAFF,TGTGCCAGCAGTGGAAAAGGGCGAGCTTTCTTT
TRBD1,-,14,TRBJ1-1,TRBV19,CASTLTGTNTEAFF,TGTGCCAGTACCTTGACAGGGACAAACACTGAAGCTTTCTTT
-,-,14,TRBJ2-7,TRBV19,CASSNPGQLYEQYF,TGTGCCAGTAGCAACCCCGGACAGCTCTACGAGCAGTACTTC
-,-,12,TRBJ2-7,TRBV18,CASSPDRAEQYF,TGTGCCAGCTCACCGGACAGAGCCGAGCAGTACTTC
-,-,16,TRBJ2-2,TRBV4-3,CASSQVPAGNTGELFF,TGCGCCAGCAGCCAAGTGCCAGCGGGGAACACCGGGGAGCTGTTTTTT
-,-,14,TRBJ1-5,TRBV14,CASSQRGVGQPQHF,TGTGCCAGCAGCCAACGAGGGGTAGGTCAGCCCCAGCATTTT
TRBD1,-,16,TRBJ2-2,TRBV19,CASSLGQGALGGELFF,TGTGCCAGTAGTCTGGGACAGGGGGCCTTAGGCGGGGAGCTGTTTTTT
TRBD1,once,16,TRBJ1-5,TRBV19,CASTGTGPNSNQPQHF,TGTGCCAGTACCGGGACAGGGCCGAATAGCAATCAGCCCCAGCATTTT